Reported below is one T cell receptor (beta chain). The antigen is unknown. This sample is part of a study of memory CD4+ T cells and cytomegalovirus serostatus. Study-wide background: This sample comes from healthy Belgian adults, eight or nine CMV seropositive, approximately 25 seronegative. Findings of the study overall: CD4+ memory repertoires contained about 40% of the roughly 150 reported CMV TCRbeta sequences.

Sequenced by immunoSEQ multiplex PCR; TCRdb stores in-frame clones only, minus some. Of tens of thousands of clones listed, around three quarters are singletons. Single viable CD3+CD4+CD8-CD45RO+ cells were sorted as the memory CD4+ T cells. Serostatus was set by detecting CMV pp150, pp28, p38, p52 IgG. V was clipped by 1 base and J by 1 base; unmatched bases: 5. The germline V gene encodes CDR1 SGHKS and CDR2 YYEKEE (reference sequence). This CDR3 is built from 15 residues. This sequence joins TRBV5-5 and TRBJ2-7; 7 nucleotides align to TRBD2. What was sequenced was memory CD4+ T cells from blood. This clonotype was obtained from an adult in good health and CMV-seronegative. Here the CDR3 reads CASSLSSGISYEQYF. In DNA form, the CDR3 reads TGTGCCAGCAGCTTGTCAAGCGGGATATCCTACGAGCAGTACTTC.